What follows are 3 T cell receptor beta chains derived from one specimen sequenced in a study of cytotoxic CD8 clonotypes in ibrutinib-treated CLL. The data were produced by immunoSEQ multiplex PCR, yet TCRdb's version contains in-frame clones alone and is incomplete. The table shows over 120,000 clones, with about 75% occurring only once. The source was PBMCs, collected after 24 months of ibrutinib treatment. The receptors shown here come from a human donor with chronic lymphocytic leukemia.

The chain employs TRBV2 and TRBJ2-7; perhaps TRBD2 as D (6 bases). CDR1 is SNHLY, CDR2 FYNNEI, per germline. This CDR3 region has 13 residues. Trimming took off 11 bases at V and 2 bases at J, with 16 bases between the two ends. The CDR3 spells CAGRRAQPYEQYF. In DNA, the CDR3 is TGTGCCGGACGGAGGGCCCAACCCTACGAGCAGTACTTC.

The genes are TRBV7-2 and TRBJ1-2, with D possibly matching TRBD1 (6 bases). This CDR3 comprises 13 residues. The V end was cut by 1 base, the J end by 6 bases, with 9 bases between. The germline gives CDR1 SGHTA, CDR2 FQGNSA. CDR3 residues: CASSLGAGDGYTF. CDR3 in DNA: TGTGCCAGCAGCTTAGGGGCAGGGGATGGCTACACCTTC.

Of note for this clone: A read error may account for a junction end that differs from germline. The chain joins TRBV5-1 to TRBJ1-4; no firm D call. Germline CDR1 SGHRS, CDR2 YFSETQ. CDR3 size: 15 residues. CDR3 in amino acids: CASRLATVGGEKLFF. The CDR3 DNA reads TGCGCCAGCCGCTTAGCCACTGTGGGAGGAGAAAAACTGTTTTTT.